This T cell receptor beta chain emerged from a study of T cell changes during pregnancy in multiple sclerosis. The ends were cut back, 2 bases at V and 10 bases at J, with 11 bases in the middle. The CDR3 loop spans 12 amino acids. Germline assignment: CDR1 SEHNR and CDR2 FQNEAQ (reference sequence). The table came from immunoSEQ multiplex PCR; TCRdb's copy has only in-frame clones and leaves some out. Among 45,000 to 55,000 clones listed, roughly 92% were seen once. Here the sequenced sample was CD4+ T cells from peripheral blood mononuclear cells, taken in the second trimester of pregnancy. The rearrangement joins TRBV7-9 to TRBJ1-1; D unresolved. The receptor was isolated from a female donor in good health, enrolled as a control in a pregnancy study. CDR3 loop: CASSLFASGAFF. The CDR3 coding sequence is TGTGCCAGCAGCTTATTTGCATCCGGAGCTTTCTTT.